A selection of T cell receptor beta chains follows, all from one sample in a study of T cell responses to AZD1222 COVID-19 vaccine. Assay used: immunoSEQ multiplex PCR; TCRdb lists only in-frame clones, some missing. Of around 84,000 clones in the sample, 75% to 90% were seen once. The specimen was peripheral blood, collected on day 0 of AZD1222 vaccination. The receptors stem from an adult in good health. CDR3s include the opening cysteine and the closing phenylalanine or tryptophan. D genes are given only for firm matches. Size values are once, few and many counts, or a class for expanded clones, and some rows have none.

D gene	V gene	J gene	clone size	CDR3 DNA	CDR3 protein
TRBD2	TRBV7-7	TRBJ2-3	NA	TGTGCCAGCAGCTTTGGTGTTAGCGGGAGCACAGATACGCAGTATTTT	CASSFGVSGSTDTQYF
NA	TRBV10-2	TRBJ1-1	NA	TGCGCCAGCAGCGGACAGCTTAACACTGAAGCTTTCTTT	CASSGQLNTEAFF
TRBD1	TRBV4-2	TRBJ1-4	NA	TGTGCCAGCAGCCAAGATAGCGGGAGGACAGGTGGACGGGTCAATGAAAAACTGTTTTTT	CASSQDSGRTGGRVNEKLFF
NA	TRBV28	TRBJ2-5	NA	TGTGCCAGCAGTTTCCGGGCGAGTTACGAGACCCAGTACTTC	CASSFRASYETQYF
TRBD1	TRBV19	TRBJ1-1	many	TGTGCCAGTAGTATCCCAAGGACAGGGGGATTTTTGAACACTGAAGCTTTCTTT	CASSIPRTGGFLNTEAFF
NA	TRBV28	TRBJ2-7	NA	TGTGCCAGCAGTTTACAGAACAGGGTCTACGAGCAGTACTTC	CASSLQNRVYEQYF
TRBD1	TRBV19	TRBJ2-2	NA	TGTGCCAGTAGCCTAGGGGGCGATGCCGGGGAGCTGTTTTTT	CASSLGGDAGELFF
NA	TRBV9	TRBJ1-1	NA	TGTGCCAGCAGCCTGGAGGTAGCGAACACTGAAGCTTTCTTT	CASSLEVANTEAFF
NA	TRBV2	TRBJ1-4	NA	TGTGCCAGCACGCCGGGGGGGGTCTTAGCTAATGAAAAACTGTTTTTT	CASTPGGVLANEKLFF
TRBD2	TRBV10-3	TRBJ2-1	NA	TGTGCCATCAGTTCTCGGACTAGCGGGAGGGCCAGGTCCTACAATGAGCAGTTCTTC	CAISSRTSGRARSYNEQFF
NA	TRBV28	TRBJ2-2	NA	TGTGCCAGCAATAGCGAGAACACCGGGGAGCTGTTTTTT	CASNSENTGELFF
TRBD1	TRBV5-1	TRBJ2-7	NA	TGCGCCAGCAGAGAGACAGGGGGTTCCTACGAGCAGTACTTC	CASRETGGSYEQYF
NA	TRBV28	TRBJ2-7	NA	TGTGCCAGCAGTACGTTCTACGAGCAGTACTTC	CASSTFYEQYF
TRBD1	TRBV6-5	TRBJ2-1	NA	TGTGCCAGCAGTTCACAAACCGGGACAGGGTACAATGAGCAGTTCTTC	CASSSQTGTGYNEQFF
TRBD2	TRBV9	TRBJ2-1	NA	TGTGCCAGCAGCCTAGGGGCCAGCGGGAACTACAATGAGCAGTTCTTC	CASSLGASGNYNEQFF
TRBD1	TRBV19	TRBJ2-7	NA	TGTGCCAGTAGCCGACAGGGGGTACACGAGCAGTACTTC	CASSRQGVHEQYF
NA	TRBV7-9	TRBJ2-1	NA	TGTGCCAGCAGCCCTCTTCAGCGGTATGAGCAGTTCTTC	CASSPLQRYEQFF
NA	TRBV6-5	TRBJ1-3	NA	TGTGCCAGCAGTTACTCGGAGGTGAGGTCTGGAAACACCATATATTTT	CASSYSEVRSGNTIYF
NA	TRBV19	TRBJ1-5	NA	TGTGCCAGTAGTATGGAGTTTCAGCCCCAGCATTTT	CASSMEFQPQHF
NA	TRBV19	TRBJ2-5	NA	TGTGCCAGTAGTGAGGGGAGGGAGACCCAGTACTTC	CASSEGRETQYF
NA	TRBV6-6	TRBJ2-7	NA	TGTGCCAGCCAGGGCGCGGCCGGGGCCTTAACCTACGAGCAGTACTTC	CASQGAAGALTYEQYF
NA	TRBV29-1	TRBJ2-7	NA	TGCAGCGTTGGGCTTTCAACAGGGTCCGAGCAGTACTTC	CSVGLSTGSEQYF
NA	TRBV4-1	TRBJ2-5	once	TGCGCCAGCAGCTCATACGAAGGGCAAGAGACCCAGTACTTC	CASSSYEGQETQYF
NA	TRBV29-1	TRBJ2-7	NA	TGCAGCGTTGGACAGGAAAGCGACTACGAGCAGTACTTC	CSVGQESDYEQYF